Below, 9 T cell receptor beta chains from the same sample are listed, as sequenced in a study of technical replicates of blood from a few donors. TCRdb's copy holds only in-frame clones and misses some; the assay was immunoSEQ multiplex PCR. In the table there are 80,000 to 95,000 clones, approximately 94% of which are singletons. Sequencing was carried out using T cells isolated from PBMCs. These TCRs come from a human donor in good health.

V and J are TRBV5-4 and TRBJ2-7; 9 bases agree with TRBD2. V lost 0 bases and J lost 7; bases outside the gene matches: 8. The length of the CDR3 is 15 residues. CDR1 is SGHNT and CDR2 is YYREEE in the germline V gene (reference sequence). In nucleotides, the CDR3 is TGTGCCAGCAGCTTGGGACTAGCGGCCTCCCTTGAGCAGTACTTC. It specifies CASSLGLAASLEQYF.

The rearrangement uses TRBV27 and TRBJ1-2, with D perhaps matching TRBD1 (5 bases). Germline V CDR1 and CDR2: MNHEY, SMNVEV (reference sequence). V shed 6 bases and J shed 5 bases, with 16 bases lying between them. The CDR3 runs to 14 residues. CDR3 protein: CASRSPGRVYGYTF. CDR3 in DNA: TGTGCCAGCAGAAGTCCTGGCAGGGTTTATGGCTACACCTTC.

This clone was picked up a small number of times. V and J are TRBV28 and TRBJ2-5; D not resolved. The CDR3 covers 11 residues. Trimming removed 5 bases from V and 7 bases from J, with 8 bases in between. CDR1 MDHEN and CDR2 SYDVKM come from the germline V gene. Written as DNA, the CDR3 is TGTGCCAGCAGTCAACCGGGGACCCAGTACTTC. It codes for CASSQPGTQYF.

The chain links TRBV7-9 to TRBJ2-7; TRBD2 aligns across 13 bases. CDR3 size: 15 residues. V gave up 5 bases and J gave up 11 bases; unmatched junction bases: 12. Germline lookup yields CDR1 SEHNR and CDR2 FQNEAQ (reference sequence). CDR3 sequence reads: CASSPPGLAGLKEYF. The CDR3 bases are TGTGCCAGCAGCCCGCCGGGACTAGCGGGATTGAAGGAGTACTTC.

This chain uses TRBV29-1 with TRBJ2-1; 9 nucleotides match TRBD1. The germline V gene has CDR1 SQVTM and CDR2 ANQGSEA. With 6 bases clipped from V and 8 bases from J, the junction kept 8 bases outside the gene matches. There are 13 residues in the CDR3. The CDR3: CSVPGQGLDEQFF. The CDR3 coding sequence is TGCAGCGTCCCGGGACAGGGCCTTGATGAGCAGTTCTTC.

The rearrangement joins TRBV5-1 to TRBJ2-3; 7 bases agree with TRBD1. CDR1 and CDR2 from the germline V gene are SGHRS and YFSETQ. Unmatched junction bases numbered 10, after V lost 5 bases and J lost 4 bases. The CDR3 extends over 15 amino acids. This CDR3 reads CASRSRGLFPDTQYF. The DNA of the CDR3 is TGCGCCAGCAGGAGCAGGGGGTTGTTTCCAGATACGCAGTATTTT. The entire variable domain, with the rest obtained from reference TRBV5-1 and TRBJ2-3, is as follows: KAGVTQTPRYLIKTRGQQVTLSCSPISGHRSVSWYQQTPGQGLQFLFEYFSETQRNKGNFPGRFSGRQFSNSRSEMNVSTLELGDSALYLCASRSRGLFPDTQYFGPGTRLTVL.

The chain joins TRBV5-1 to TRBJ2-3; 9 nucleotides match TRBD1. Germline V CDR1 and CDR2: SGHRS, YFSETQ. This CDR3 spans 19 amino acids. V shed 1 base and J 0 bases; nucleotides not matched to a gene: 12. CDR3 sequence: CASSLSDRGWGLSTDTQYF. The DNA of the CDR3 is TGCGCCAGCAGCTTGTCGGACAGGGGATGGGGCCTAAGCACAGATACGCAGTATTTT.

In this sample, this clone turned up once. The gene calls are TRBV10-3 and TRBJ2-5; D is possibly TRBD1 (6 bases). This CDR3 has 12 residues. V was cut by 6 bases and J by 3 bases, with 8 bases left in between. The germline CDR1 and CDR2 sequences are ENHRY and SYGVKD. The CDR3 region has the DNA TGTGCCATCAGGGACAGAAAAGAGACCCAGTACTTC. It codes for CAIRDRKETQYF.

This chain links TRBV7-2 with TRBJ2-5; D not certain. The germline gives CDR1 SGHTA, CDR2 FQGNSA. The CDR3 loop spans 12 amino acids. Trimming removed 4 bases at V and 7 bases at J, with 10 bases between. The DNA of the CDR3 is TGTGCCAGCAGCTCTCGGTCAGGGACCCAGTACTTC. This translates into CASSSRSGTQYF.